This TCR beta chain was identified in a study of Tregs in tolerant kidney transplant recipients. Assay: immunoSEQ multiplex PCR; the TCRdb copy retains only in-frame clones and omits some. In the table there are some 66,000 clones, around nine tenths of which are singletons. CDR3 length: 12 amino acids. The germline V gene encodes CDR1 MDHEN and CDR2 SYDVKM. Trimming removed 2 bases at V and 6 bases at J, with 8 bases between. V gene TRBV28 combines with J gene TRBJ2-7; tentatively, D is TRBD1 (6 bases). This material consisted of CD8+ T cells from blood, taken before the transplant. This TCR was sampled from a human donor who received a combined kidney and bone marrow transplant. CDR3 in amino acids: CASSLQGTEQYF. In DNA form, the CDR3 reads TGTGCCAGCAGTTTACAGGGGACCGAGCAGTACTTC.